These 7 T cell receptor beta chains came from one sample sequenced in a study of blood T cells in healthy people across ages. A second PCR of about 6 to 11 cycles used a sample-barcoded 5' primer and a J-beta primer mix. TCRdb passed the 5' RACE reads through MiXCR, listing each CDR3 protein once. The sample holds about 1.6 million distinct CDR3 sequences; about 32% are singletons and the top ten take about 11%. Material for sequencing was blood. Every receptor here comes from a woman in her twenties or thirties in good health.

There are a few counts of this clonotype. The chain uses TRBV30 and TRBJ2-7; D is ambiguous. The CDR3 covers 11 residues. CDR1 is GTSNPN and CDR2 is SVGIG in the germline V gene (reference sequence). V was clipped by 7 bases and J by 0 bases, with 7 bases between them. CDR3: CALASSYEQYF. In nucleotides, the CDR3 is TGTGCCTTGGCGTCCTCCTACGAGCAGTACTTC.

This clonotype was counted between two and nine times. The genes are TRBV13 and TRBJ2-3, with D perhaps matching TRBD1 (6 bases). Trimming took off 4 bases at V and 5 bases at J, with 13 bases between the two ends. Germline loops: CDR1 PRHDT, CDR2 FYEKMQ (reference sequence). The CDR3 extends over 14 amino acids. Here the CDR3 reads CASSSGTWEDTQYF. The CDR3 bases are TGTGCCAGCAGCTCCGGGACATGGGAAGATACGCAGTATTTT.

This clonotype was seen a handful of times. The chain's CDR3 is CASSYAPGQGYEQYF. For the CDR3, the DNA is TGTGCCAGCAGTTATGCTCCGGGACAGGGCTACGAGCAGTACTTC. The V gene is TRBV6-6, the J gene TRBJ2-7, with 9 bases aligning to TRBD1. The CDR3 loop spans 15 amino acids. V was pared by 3 bases and J by 3 bases, with 6 bases of the junction left unmatched. Germline V CDR1 and CDR2: MNHNY, SVGAGI (reference sequence).

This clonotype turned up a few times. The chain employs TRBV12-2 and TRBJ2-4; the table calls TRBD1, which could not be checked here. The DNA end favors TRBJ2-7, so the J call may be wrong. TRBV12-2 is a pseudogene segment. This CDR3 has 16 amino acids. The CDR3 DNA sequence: TGTGCAAGTCGCTTAGGGGGACCGGGACAGGATGGCGAGCAGTACTTC. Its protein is CASRLGGPGQDGEQYF.

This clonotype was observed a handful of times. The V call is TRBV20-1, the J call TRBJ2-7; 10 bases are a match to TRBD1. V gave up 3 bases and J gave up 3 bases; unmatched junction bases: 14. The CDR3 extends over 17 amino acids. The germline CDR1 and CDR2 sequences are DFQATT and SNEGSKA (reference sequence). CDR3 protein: CSASGPPGTGAHYEQYF. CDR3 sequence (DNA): TGCAGTGCTAGTGGCCCTCCGGGGACAGGGGCCCACTACGAGCAGTACTTC.

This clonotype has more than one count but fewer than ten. The CDR3 DNA follows: TGTGCCAGCAGGCGGACTAGCGGGGGATACAATGAGCAGTTCTTC. This codes for CASRRTSGGYNEQFF. The chain combines TRBV6-2 or TRBV6-3 with TRBJ2-1; the match to TRBD2 covers 13 bases. The CDR3 extends over 15 amino acids. The germline CDR1 and CDR2 sequences are MNHEY and SVGEGT. V shed 6 bases, J shed 4 bases, and the junction held 3 bases outside the gene matches.

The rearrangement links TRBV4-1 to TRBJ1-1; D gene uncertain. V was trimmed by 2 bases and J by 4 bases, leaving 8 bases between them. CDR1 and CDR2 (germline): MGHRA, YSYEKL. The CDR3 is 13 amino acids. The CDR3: CASSQTEITEAFF. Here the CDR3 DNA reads TGCGCCAGCAGCCAAACAGAGATCACTGAAGCTTTCTTT.